This note documents a single T cell receptor (beta chain) sequence. Its specificity is not known. The source of the sample is a study of chemoradiotherapy in HPV16-positive cancers. The overall study: A couple of HPV16-positive patients' cells yielded candidate HPV-specific clones and common motifs. Study-level results: In HPV16-positive patients, HPV-responsive T-cell expansion tracked better recurrence-free survival.

TCRdb's table, derived via immunoSEQ multiplex PCR, lists solely in-frame clones and lacks some. The data hold approximately 9,400 clones, with over 70% observed a single time. Per germline, CDR1 LNHDA and CDR2 SQIVND (reference sequence). The CDR3 totals 15 residues. The V end was cut by 7 bases, the J end by 5 bases, with 17 bases between. The clonotype was recovered from a human donor with HPV-associated anogenital cancer. The chain combines TRBV19 with TRBJ1-4; D might be TRBD1 (6 bases). This material was collected from a patient who underwent chemoradiotherapy. This CDR3 reads CASTFLGRGNEKLFF. The DNA of the CDR3 is TGTGCCAGTACCTTCCTGGGAAGGGGGAATGAAAAACTGTTTTTT.